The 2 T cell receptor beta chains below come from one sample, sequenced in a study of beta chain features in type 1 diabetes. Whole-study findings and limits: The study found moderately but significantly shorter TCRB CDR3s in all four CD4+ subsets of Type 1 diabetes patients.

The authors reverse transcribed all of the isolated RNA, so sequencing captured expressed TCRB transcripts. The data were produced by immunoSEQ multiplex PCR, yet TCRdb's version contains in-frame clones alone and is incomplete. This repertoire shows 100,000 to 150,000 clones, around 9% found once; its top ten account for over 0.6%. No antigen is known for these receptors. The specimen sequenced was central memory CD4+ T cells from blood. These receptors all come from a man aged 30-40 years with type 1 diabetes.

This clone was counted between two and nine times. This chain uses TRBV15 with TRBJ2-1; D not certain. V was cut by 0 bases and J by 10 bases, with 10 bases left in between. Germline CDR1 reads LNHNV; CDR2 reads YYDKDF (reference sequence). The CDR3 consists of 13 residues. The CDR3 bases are TGTGCCACCAGCAGAGATCAAAGGCGGGAGCAGTTCTTC. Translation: CATSRDQRREQFF. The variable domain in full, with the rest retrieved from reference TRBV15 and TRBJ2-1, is DAMVIQNPRYQVTQFGKPVTLSCSQTLNHNVMYWYQQKSSQAPKLLFHYYDKDFNNEADTPDNFQSRRPNTSFCFLDIRSPGLGDTAMYLCATSRDQRREQFFGPGTRLTVL.

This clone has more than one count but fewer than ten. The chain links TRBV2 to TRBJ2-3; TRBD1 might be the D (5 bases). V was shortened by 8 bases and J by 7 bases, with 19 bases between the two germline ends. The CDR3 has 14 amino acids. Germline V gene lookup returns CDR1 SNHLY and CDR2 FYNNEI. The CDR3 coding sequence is TGTGCCAGCGGCCAGGGTATCCCACCACATACGCAGTATTTT. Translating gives CASGQGIPPHTQYF. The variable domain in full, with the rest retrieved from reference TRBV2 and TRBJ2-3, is EPEVTQTPSHQVTQMGQEVILRCVPISNHLYFYWYRQILGQKVEFLVSFYNNEISEKSEIFDDQFSVERPDGSNFTLKIRSTKLEDSAMYFCASGQGIPPHTQYFGPGTRLTVL.